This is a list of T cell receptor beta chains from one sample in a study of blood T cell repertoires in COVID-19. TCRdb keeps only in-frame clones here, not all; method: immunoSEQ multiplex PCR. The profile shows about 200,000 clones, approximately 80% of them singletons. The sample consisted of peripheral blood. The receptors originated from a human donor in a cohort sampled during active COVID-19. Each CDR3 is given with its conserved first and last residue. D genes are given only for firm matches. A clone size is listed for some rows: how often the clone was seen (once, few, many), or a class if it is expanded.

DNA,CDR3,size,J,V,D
TGTGCCAGCAGTTCTCCGGGACAGGGGGATGAAAAACTGTTTTTT,CASSSPGQGDEKLFF,NA,TRBJ1-4,TRBV6-6,TRBD1
TGCGCCAGCAGTGAGATTGCAGGGAACACTGAAGCTTTCTTT,CASSEIAGNTEAFF,NA,TRBJ1-1,TRBV10-2,NA
TGTGCCAGCTCCACCGAAGGGCTTGGTGGGAGAACCCAGCATTTT,CASSTEGLGGRTQHF,NA,TRBJ1-5,TRBV6-6,NA
TGTGCCAGCAGCTTAATTAGCGGGAGATCTGGGGAGCTGTTTTTT,CASSLISGRSGELFF,NA,TRBJ2-2,TRBV7-9,TRBD2
TGCGCCAGCAGCTTGCCGGTTAATAGCGGGAGCGGCCGATACGAGCAGTACTTC,CASSLPVNSGSGRYEQYF,NA,TRBJ2-7,TRBV5-1,TRBD2
TGTGCCAGCAGTTTACTAGCGGGAGTCGGTGAGACCCAGTACTTC,CASSLLAGVGETQYF,NA,TRBJ2-5,TRBV27,TRBD2
TGTGCCAGCAGCTTGCGAGGACAGGGGACGGCCGGGGAGCTGTTTTTT,CASSLRGQGTAGELFF,once,TRBJ2-2,TRBV5-8,TRBD1
TGCGCCAGCAGCAATTCTTACGGCGGGAGCTCCTACAATGAGCAGTTCTTC,CASSNSYGGSSYNEQFF,NA,TRBJ2-1,TRBV5-1,TRBD2
TGTGCCAGCTCACCAGTTCTAGCGGGAGTCTACAATGAGCAGTTCTTC,CASSPVLAGVYNEQFF,NA,TRBJ2-1,TRBV18,TRBD2
TGCGCCAGCAGCCAAGTTTCCCCAGCGGGTAGGTCCTACGAGCAGTACTTC,CASSQVSPAGRSYEQYF,NA,TRBJ2-7,TRBV4-1,NA
TGTGCCAGCAGTTTAGGGACAGGGTCTTCCTACGAGCAGTACTTC,CASSLGTGSSYEQYF,once,TRBJ2-7,TRBV28,TRBD1
TGTGCCAGCAGTTACTCCGACACCTATAATTCACCCCTCCACTTT,CASSYSDTYNSPLHF,NA,TRBJ1-6,TRBV6-5,NA
TGTGCCAGCAGTTTATCGGGGCAAGGGGCGGCCTACGAGCAGTACTTC,CASSLSGQGAAYEQYF,NA,TRBJ2-7,TRBV27,NA
TGTGCCAGCAGTTCAGGGGGCCCCTACAATGAGCAGTTCTTC,CASSSGGPYNEQFF,NA,TRBJ2-1,TRBV27,TRBD1
TGTGCCAGGGCGTCACGGAGACTAGCGGGAATTGGCACCGGGGAGCTGTTTTTT,CARASRRLAGIGTGELFF,NA,TRBJ2-2,TRBV2,TRBD2
TGTGCCAGCAGTTACTCGATCAGTAATCAGCCCCAGCATTTT,CASSYSISNQPQHF,NA,TRBJ1-5,TRBV6-5,NA
TGTGCCAGCATGGAGCGGGAAGGGTCCGAGCAGTACTTC,CASMEREGSEQYF,once,TRBJ2-7,TRBV28,TRBD2
TGCGCCAGCAGCTTTCTGGGACAGTCTTACACAGATACGCAGTATTTT,CASSFLGQSYTDTQYF,NA,TRBJ2-3,TRBV5-1,TRBD1
TGTGCCAGCAGTGCCGAACTAGCGGGAGGGCCCCGGGTTAATGAGCAGTTCTTC,CASSAELAGGPRVNEQFF,NA,TRBJ2-1,TRBV6-4,TRBD2
TGTGCCAGCAGTTTTACCCGGACTAGCGCCAGCTCCTACGAGCAGTACTTC,CASSFTRTSASSYEQYF,NA,TRBJ2-7,TRBV28,TRBD2
TGTGCCAGCACCTCACAGGGTACCACTGAAGCTTTCTTT,CASTSQGTTEAFF,NA,TRBJ1-1,TRBV2,NA
TGTGCCAGTGGGAGCGGGAGTCCTTCCTACAATGAGCAGTTCTTC,CASGSGSPSYNEQFF,NA,TRBJ2-1,TRBV19,TRBD2
TGTGCCAGCAGCCTCCGGGAGGGGGCGAGATATGGCTACACCTTC,CASSLREGARYGYTF,many,TRBJ1-2,TRBV3-1/TRBV3-2,TRBD1
TGTGCCAGCGGGACTGAGGGGGCGGTCCACGAGCAGTACTTC,CASGTEGAVHEQYF,NA,TRBJ2-7,TRBV2,NA
TGTGCCACCTATGGCCCGGGGAGCAATCAGCCCCAGCATTTT,CATYGPGSNQPQHF,NA,TRBJ1-5,TRBV19,NA
TGTGCCAGCAGCTTCGGGACAGGGGGCGCGGGTGAGCAGTACTTC,CASSFGTGGAGEQYF,once,TRBJ2-7,TRBV11-2,TRBD1
TGTGCCAGCAGCTTAGGGACTACTAGCACAGATACGCAGTATTTT,CASSLGTTSTDTQYF,few,TRBJ2-3,TRBV5-5,TRBD2
TGTGCCAGCAGACCACTTTCCAGCGGGAGGGCAAATGAGCAGTTCTTC,CASRPLSSGRANEQFF,NA,TRBJ2-1,TRBV7-8,TRBD2
TGTGCCTGGAGCCTAGGCCCCCCGAGGCAGTTCTTC,CAWSLGPPRQFF,NA,TRBJ2-1,TRBV30,NA
TGTGCCACCAGTGGAGGTTTGGGAAAACTGTTTTTT,CATSGGLGKLFF,few,TRBJ1-4,TRBV24-1,NA
TGTGCCAGCAGCTTAGGCCCCCTAAGCGGACAGTACTTC,CASSLGPLSGQYF,NA,TRBJ2-7,TRBV11-2,NA
TGCGCCAGCAGCCAAGATCGGGGGAGAAATAGGTGGGACGAGCAGTACTTC,CASSQDRGRNRWDEQYF,NA,TRBJ2-7,TRBV4-1,NA
TGTGCCAGCAGGGAAGACGTGGGGCTCACCTACGAGCAGTACTTC,CASREDVGLTYEQYF,NA,TRBJ2-7,TRBV2,NA